Listed below are T cell receptor beta chains from one sample, sequenced in a study of blood T cell repertoires in COVID-19. Measured with immunoSEQ multiplex PCR; TCRdb has only the in-frame clones, and not every one. The sample lists tens of thousands of clones, about 88% occurring once. Sample: peripheral blood. The receptor source for this set is a human donor with active COVID-19. The donor label of this sample is uncertain. Each CDR3 is given with its conserved first and last residue. The D gene is left open where the match is weak.

d_call	v_call	cdr3_aa
.	TRBV9	CASSARPSMGAVQETQYF
.	TRBV5-4	CASSLTQNYYGYTF
.	TRBV5-4	CASRLGSGDTEAFF
TRBD2	TRBV2	CASSVRTSGGARGQYF
.	TRBV7-9	CASSGARDSWNNEQFF
TRBD1	TRBV27	CASSFRDRITYEQYF
.	TRBV19	CASTDRWGDNQPQHF
TRBD1	TRBV5-5	CASSLVVGTGRRGQPQHF
.	TRBV29-1	CSVVGVSEAFF
TRBD1	TRBV7-2	CASSSGTGSSYEQYF
.	TRBV7-2	CASSSPGQRTYGYTF
.	TRBV9	CASSIRADFPGELFF
.	TRBV6-5	CASSSVKRGTQYF
TRBD2	TRBV19	CASSKGGKSSYNEQFF
.	TRBV9	CASSVATVGLPQYF
.	TRBV11-2	CASSPGTHSYEQYF
TRBD1	TRBV5-6	CASSRTGHGEQYF
TRBD1	TRBV24-1	CATSDPGQGRYGYTF
.	TRBV28	CASSFAQGNEKLFF
.	TRBV2	CASSVLATEAFF
.	TRBV19	CASSGDTAYEQYF
.	TRBV5-6	CASSPLNSETQYF
TRBD1	TRBV7-9	CASSRGQQTDTQYF